These 22 T cell receptor beta chains were all obtained from the same sample, sequenced in a study of cytomegalovirus exposure and HLA in healthy donors (dated by TCRdb to 2016 to 2017). Receptor amplification or capture employed the immunoSEQ multiplex PCR assay. A mixture of 60 forward primers for TCR Vbeta segments and 13 reverse primers for TCR Jbeta segments was used in the multiplex PCR. TCRdb mirrors the immuneACCESS table, restricted to in-frame sequences. Some clones are absent from its copies; in checked studies, under half trace to an unresolved V gene, and the reason for the others is unknown. Here the sample has 150,000 or so clones; approximately 82% occur a single time. The top ten hold 1.4% of the sample. Sequences were obtained from PBMCs. The receptors come from a man younger than 40 in good health and CMV-seropositive.

The rearrangement uses TRBV6-5 and TRBJ1-5, with D possibly TRBD1 on 6 matching bases. Germline V CDR1 and CDR2: MNHEY, SVGAGI. V shed 6 bases and J shed 7 bases, with 16 bases lying between them. The CDR3 loop spans 14 amino acids. The CDR3 loop reads CASRQTGLGQPQHF. DNA of the CDR3: TGTGCCAGCAGACAAACAGGGTTAGGGCAGCCCCAGCATTTT.

The V gene is TRBV7-9, the J gene TRBJ2-3, with TRBD2 identical over 7 bases. The CDR3 sequence is 16 residues long. V shed 4 bases, J shed 5 bases, and the junction held 12 bases outside the gene matches. Per the germline V gene, CDR1 is SEHNR and CDR2 is FQNEAQ (reference sequence). The chain's CDR3 is CASSSLPTPGGDTQYF. In nucleotides, the CDR3 is TGTGCCAGCAGCTCCCTCCCGACCCCGGGGGGAGATACGCAGTATTTT. Full variable domain (missing parts from reference TRBV7-9 and TRBJ2-3): DTGVSQNPRHKITKRGQNVTFRCDPISEHNRLYWYRQTLGQGPEFLTYFQNEAQLEKSRLLSDRFSAERPKGSFSTLEIQRTEQGDSAMYLCASSSLPTPGGDTQYFGPGTRLTVL.

To note about this clone: The junction departs from the called germline gene at one end, perhaps through a read error. This chain links TRBV5-5 with TRBJ1-2; D uncertain. The V gene's germline CDR1 is SGHKS and CDR2 YYEKEE (reference sequence). This CDR3 spans 15 amino acids. CDR3 sequence: CASSLVYRANYGCTF. The CDR3 DNA sequence: TGTGCCAGCAGCTTGGTGTACCGAGCTAACTATGGCTGCACCTTC.

The chain is built from TRBV27 and TRBJ2-1, with 8 bases aligning to TRBD2. Germline CDR1 reads MNHEY; CDR2 reads SMNVEV (reference sequence). V gave up 6 bases and J gave up 7 bases; unmatched junction bases: 11. The length of the CDR3 is 15 residues. CDR3: CASRSSVGTRNEQFF. As DNA, the CDR3 is TGTGCCAGCAGAAGTTCCGTGGGGACTAGGAATGAGCAGTTCTTC.

As to this clone: Its ends do not fully match the called genes, so a read error is possible. The rearrangement joins TRBV7-9 to TRBJ2-2; 7 bases align to TRBD1. Germline CDR1 SEHNR, CDR2 FQNEAQ (reference sequence). The CDR3 totals 16 residues. The CDR3 sequence is CSSSPRRDRNTGELFF. The CDR3 DNA reads as TGTTCCAGCAGCCCCCGCCGGGACAGAAACACCGGGGAGCTGTTTTTT. The full variable domain, its missing parts supplied by reference TRBV7-9 and TRBJ2-2, is DTGVSQNPRHKITKRGQNVTFRCDPISEHNRLYWYRQTLGQGPEFLTYFQNEAQLEKSRLLSDRFSAERPKGSFSTLEIQRTEQGDSAMYLCSSSPRRDRNTGELFFGEGSRLTVL.

This rearrangement joins TRBV6-5 to TRBJ1-3; 10 bases are shared with TRBD1. Germline V CDR1 and CDR2: MNHEY, SVGAGI. This CDR3 region has 16 residues. The junction had 5 bases not matched to a gene; V was cut back by 2 bases and J by 4 bases. The CDR3 loop is CASSYAGQGKGNTIYF. Here the CDR3 DNA reads TGTGCCAGCAGTTACGCGGGACAGGGGAAGGGAAACACCATATATTTT.

This rearrangement joins TRBV5-1 to TRBJ2-5; TRBD2 agrees at 7 bases. After removal of 0 bases from V and 1 base from J, the junction contained 6 bases not matched to a gene. The CDR3 is made up of 16 amino acids. The germline gives CDR1 SGHRS, CDR2 YFSETQ. This CDR3 is CASSLDRGGPQETQYF. The CDR3 nucleotides read TGCGCCAGCAGCTTGGATAGGGGAGGGCCCCAAGAGACCCAGTACTTC.

This chain uses TRBV30 with TRBJ1-6; D unresolved. The CDR3 runs to 15 residues. V lost 1 base to trimming and J lost 0 bases, with 7 bases between them. Germline values: CDR1 GTSNPN, CDR2 SVGIG (reference sequence). CDR3 amino acids: CAWSGESSYNSPLHF. CDR3 nucleotide sequence: TGTGCCTGGAGTGGGGAGTCCTCCTATAATTCACCCCTCCACTTT.

CDR3 coding DNA: TGCAGCGTTGAATCGAGGGGACTAGGATACAATGAGCAGTTCTTC. Amino acids: CSVESRGLGYNEQFF. The chain recombines TRBV29-1 with TRBJ2-1; the match to TRBD2 covers 8 bases. In germline, CDR1 is SQVTM, CDR2 ANQGSEA. The junction had 7 bases not matched to a gene; V was cut back by 2 bases and J by 4 bases. The CDR3 runs to 15 residues.

The chain recombines TRBV6-5 with TRBJ1-2; no definite D call. Trimming left V 4 bases short and J 5 bases short, with 11 bases between. The CDR3 runs 13 residues. Per germline, CDR1 MNHEY and CDR2 SVGAGI. The CDR3 nucleotides are TGTGCCAGCAGTTCGAGGGTTTGGTATGGCTACACCTTC. Amino acid sequence: CASSSRVWYGYTF.

The chain links TRBV28 to TRBJ2-7; tentatively, D is TRBD2 (7 bases). There are 15 residues in the CDR3. Germline CDR1 is MDHEN and CDR2 is SYDVKM. V was cut by 8 bases and J by 1 base, with 18 bases left in between. The CDR3 coding sequence is TGTGCCAGCTCTCTAGCGGCGGACAGATCCTACGAGCAGTACTTC. Protein: CASSLAADRSYEQYF.

The chain couples TRBV21-1 to TRBJ2-7; the DNA was not used to check the table's D call, TRBD1. TRBV21-1 is assigned pseudogene status. The CDR3 spans 15 residues. The CDR3 loop reads CASSFNGTGDYEQYF. CDR3 nucleotide sequence: TGTGCCAGCAGCTTTAATGGGACAGGGGACTACGAGCAGTACTTC.

The J gene is TRBJ2-1, the V gene TRBV18, with 11 bases aligning to TRBD1. V shed 6 bases, J shed 2 bases, and the junction held 6 bases outside the gene matches. Germline-derived CDR1 and CDR2 are KGHSH and LQKENI. The CDR3 totals 16 residues. The CDR3 region is CASSQDRGRAYNEQFF. The CDR3 region has the DNA TGTGCCAGCTCCCAGGACAGGGGGCGCGCCTACAATGAGCAGTTCTTC.

A single count supports this clone. V and J are TRBV28 and TRBJ1-1; TRBD1 agrees at 10 bases. Per germline, CDR1 MDHEN and CDR2 SYDVKM. The CDR3 covers 15 residues. V trimming: 5 bases; J trimming: 5 bases; junction bases outside the gene matches: 8. The CDR3 DNA reads as TGTGCCAGCAGTGAGGGACAGGGGAGTTGGACTGAAGCTTTCTTT. It is translated as CASSEGQGSWTEAFF.

The CDR3 protein is CAWSTDTTYEQYF. In DNA form, the CDR3 reads TGTGCCTGGAGTACGGACACGACCTACGAGCAGTACTTC. This chain links TRBV30 with TRBJ2-7; perhaps TRBD1 as D (5 bases). The CDR3 is 13 amino acids. V lost 2 bases to trimming and J lost 2 bases, with 10 bases between them. Germline V gene data show CDR1 as GTSNPN and CDR2 as SVGIG (reference sequence).

The chain combines TRBV5-6 with TRBJ2-2, with D perhaps matching TRBD2 (6 bases). Germline V gives CDR1 SGHDT, CDR2 YYEEEE. V lost 0 bases to trimming and J lost 6 bases, with 12 bases between them. The length of the CDR3 is 15 residues. The CDR3 nucleotides read TGTGCCAGCAGCTTGGGGGCTACGGGGGCCGGGGAGCTGTTTTTT. Translating it yields CASSLGATGAGELFF.

This chain uses TRBV30 with TRBJ2-5, with a possible D match to TRBD2 (6 bases). Germline V CDR1 and CDR2: GTSNPN, SVGIG (reference sequence). CDR3 length equals 14 residues. V was cut by 3 bases and J by 5 bases, with 16 bases left in between. In DNA form, the CDR3 reads TGTGCCTGGAGCCCGCGGGGTAAATCGGAGACCCAGTACTTC. The encoded protein is CAWSPRGKSETQYF.

The CDR3 spells CASSLWGGGSNQPQHF. CDR3 DNA: TGTGCCAGCAGCTTGTGGGGCGGGGGGAGCAATCAGCCCCAGCATTTT. The V call is TRBV5-4, the J call TRBJ1-5; possible D gene TRBD1, 5 bases. In germline, CDR1 is SGHNT, CDR2 YYREEE (reference sequence). There are 16 residues in the CDR3. Trimming stripped 1 base from V and 1 base from J, with 12 bases between. Looking up the rest from reference TRBV5-4 and TRBJ1-5 gives the full variable domain: ETGVTQSPTHLIKTRGQQVTLRCSSQSGHNTVSWYQQALGQGPQFIFQYYREEENGRGNFPPRFSGLQFPNYSSELNVNALELDDSALYLCASSLWGGGSNQPQHFGDGTRLSIL.

The V call is TRBV18, the J call TRBJ2-7, with D possibly matching TRBD2 (5 bases). CDR3 length: 15 residues. Germline V gives CDR1 KGHSH, CDR2 LQKENI. Between the trimmed V and J ends, which lost 6 bases and 2 bases, there was a span of 17 bases. CDR3 nucleotide sequence: TGTGCCAGCTCTCCCCACCAGGACTGGACCTACGAGCAGTACTTC. Protein: CASSPHQDWTYEQYF.

The chain has TRBV7-3 and TRBJ2-1; weak D call: TRBD2 (5 bases). Trimming stripped 5 bases from V and 0 bases from J, with 14 bases between. CDR1 and CDR2 (germline): SGHTA, FQGTGA. There are 16 residues in the CDR3. The CDR3 DNA reads as TGTGCCAGCAGCCTCAAACCTCGGGACTCCTACAATGAGCAGTTCTTC. This translates into CASSLKPRDSYNEQFF.

This rearrangement joins TRBV28 to TRBJ1-1; TRBD1 matches 8 bases. The germline V gene encodes CDR1 MDHEN and CDR2 SYDVKM. J lost 5 bases, V lost 3 bases, and 8 bases had no gene match. CDR3 length equals 15 residues. The CDR3 bases are TGTGCCAGCAGTTTCCGGTTAACAGGGGGTACTGAAGCTTTCTTT. Its translation is CASSFRLTGGTEAFF.

This clone was counted only a few times. Other DNA sequences in this specimen translate into the identical CDR3. The chain carries TRBV5-1 and TRBJ2-2; tentatively, D is TRBD2 (5 bases). Trimming removed 0 bases from V and 7 bases from J, with 10 bases in between. This CDR3 region has 14 residues. Germline loops: CDR1 SGHRS, CDR2 YFSETQ. CDR3 in DNA: TGCGCCAGCAGCTTGGGTCGGGGAGACGGGGAGCTGTTTTTT. This translates into CASSLGRGDGELFF.